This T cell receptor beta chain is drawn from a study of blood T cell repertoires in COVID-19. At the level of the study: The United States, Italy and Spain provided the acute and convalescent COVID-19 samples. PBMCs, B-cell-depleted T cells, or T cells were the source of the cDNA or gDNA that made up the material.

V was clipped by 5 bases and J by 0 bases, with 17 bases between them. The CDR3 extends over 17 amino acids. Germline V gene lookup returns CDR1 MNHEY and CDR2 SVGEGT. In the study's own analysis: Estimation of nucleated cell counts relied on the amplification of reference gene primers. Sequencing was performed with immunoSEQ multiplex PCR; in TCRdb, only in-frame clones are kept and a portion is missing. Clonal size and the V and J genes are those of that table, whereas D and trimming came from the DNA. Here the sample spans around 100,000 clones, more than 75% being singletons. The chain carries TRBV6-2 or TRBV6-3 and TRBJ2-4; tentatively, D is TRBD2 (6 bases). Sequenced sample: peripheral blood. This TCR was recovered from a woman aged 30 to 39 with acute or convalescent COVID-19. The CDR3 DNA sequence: TGTGCCAGCAGTCTAGCAAAGCGGGTACTAGCCAAAAACATTCAGTACTTC. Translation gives CASSLAKRVLAKNIQYF.